The rows below give T cell receptor beta chains drawn from one sample of a study of read filtering for tumor transcriptome and immune sequencing. Using its own MiXCR run on the reads, TCRdb lists one record per CDR3 protein. In the table there are about 46,000 distinct CDR3 sequences, over 9.5% of which are singletons. The sequenced sample was a population of CD138-negative cells sorted from bone marrow. The receptors shown here come from a donor aged 40 or older with multiple myeloma. Both conserved end residues are trimmed from each CDR3.

j_gene	v_gene	CDR3aa
TRBJ2-1	TRBV14	ASSHLNEQF
TRBJ2-2	TRBV5-1	ASSLADTGELF
TRBJ2-1	TRBV7-3	ASRLGLAGGDEQF
TRBJ2-5	TRBV10-3	AISAGLAGGRETQY
TRBJ1-1	TRBV5-1	ASSPGTVVFAF
TRBJ2-1	TRBV7-2	ASSLSHGNEQF
TRBJ2-1	TRBV11-2	ASSSYATSRDYNEQF
TRBJ2-3	TRBV29-1	SVGTSGADTQY
TRBJ2-3	TRBV20-1	SASSNLGTDTQY
TRBJ2-2	TRBV2	ASSIFETGELF
TRBJ2-3	TRBV20-1	SAPAATSGGDTQY
TRBJ2-1	TRBV29-1	SVERDSYNEQF
TRBJ1-2	TRBV6-5	ASRPTNPLLNYGYT
TRBJ2-7	TRBV14	ASSSRDRYYYEQY